These T cell receptor beta chains were read from a single sample in a study of cytomegalovirus exposure and HLA in healthy donors. The table came from immunoSEQ multiplex PCR; TCRdb's copy has only in-frame clones and leaves some out. The table records roughly 180,000 clones, around 86% of them present only once. Input material: PBMCs. The source of these receptors is a man aged 25 to 40 in good health and CMV-seropositive. Each CDR3 is given with its conserved first and last residue.

v_gene,CDR3aa
TRBV27,CASSLYQAYNEQFF
TRBV28,CASSAPGLAGPDTQYF
TRBV30,CAWSVGVTLEREQYF
TRBV15,CATSRDRGGRRNEQFF
TRBV4-1,CASSQDPFDRGYTF
TRBV9,CASSGSSSALDEQFF
TRBV11-2,CASSLGDEVYEQYF
TRBV7-2,CASSAPGTGSFGTEAFF
TRBV6-1,CASSETGNTEAFF
TRBV11-3,CASRPSRGNTEAFF
TRBV7-2,CASSLNWIYEQYF
TRBV5-1,CASSFYSDNLAGGPQDTQYF
TRBV4-1,CASSYRARNTGELFF
TRBV30,CAWSAGTGAVDDTQYF
TRBV5-1,CASSKDNTGELFF
TRBV6-6,CASSYSETTGTQYF
TRBV7-6,CASSSADRGHNEQFF
TRBV5-6,CASSFEGGEQYF
TRBV7-6,CASSLVKQGCNQPQHF
TRBV4-2,CASSQEWGDSSYEQYF
TRBV19,CASSPGPQEYGYTF
TRBV7-2,CASSLTSGPTEQYF
TRBV18,CASSPVGLGTEAFF
TRBV13,CASSSRDRGTGELFF
TRBV7-6,CASSSRRGGATGGNQPQHF
TRBV30,CATNPTGTYEQYF
TRBV15,CATSFPPRAPGDQPQHF
TRBV20-1,CSAGGDGYTF
TRBV13,CASSLEDSYGYTF
TRBV4-3,CASSRHGQSNTGELFF
TRBV27,CASSDLAGGKNIQYF
TRBV6-1,CASISPGHFSPLHF
TRBV11-1,CASSVYMRGDGYTF
TRBV5-1,CASSLTSGSIDTQYF
TRBV7-6,CASSLAGLAGSYEQYF
TRBV4-3,CASSQEGAANYGYTF
TRBV11-2,CASSATSGGYEQYF
TRBV4-1,CASSQAYSAGQQFF
TRBV5-5,CASSLPGQGAYEQYF
TRBV9,CASSVEPRGMNEKLFF
TRBV9,CATSGWTGELFF
TRBV28,CASSLSAGSVYNEQFF
TRBV13,CASSSGNQPQHF
TRBV30,CAFQTGGDSPLHF
TRBV27,CASSLSWGFNQPQHF
TRBV28,CASRQRGPSYNEQFF
TRBV5-1,CASSLDRGPTYEQYF